Sequencing of this TCR beta chain was carried out in a study of radiation and T cells in renal cell carcinoma. Sequencing used immunoSEQ multiplex PCR; TCRdb keeps in-frame clones, though not all of them. The sample has about 78,000 clones, 80% to 90% seen once. Time point given: blood 4 weeks post-SBRT, at nephrectomy. Treatment meaning: 15 Gy SBRT to primary tumor, nephrectomy 4 weeks later. Germline V gives CDR1 SQVTM, CDR2 ANQGSEA. The ends were cut back, 3 bases at V and 3 bases at J, with 5 bases in the middle. The CDR3 length is 11 residues. Study-wide findings and caveats: In blood, top tumor clones expanded by 2 weeks, shrinking by 4.

About this clone itself: The antigen is undetermined.

The V gene is TRBV29-1, the J gene TRBJ1-1; no reliable D call. This material consisted of blood, taken from a patient whose treatment included radiotherapy and nephrectomy. The clonotype originates from an older woman with renal cell carcinoma. CDR3 DNA: TGCAGCGTTGATTGGGACACTGAAGCTTTCTTT. Its protein is CSVDWDTEAFF.